What follows describes a single T cell receptor (beta chain). Antigen: not known. This sample is drawn from a study of immune heterogeneity within non-small cell lung tumors. The wider study: Histologically, a few tumors were squamous cell carcinomas and some ten were non-squamous carcinomas. The remaining 1 tumor was not otherwise specified.

With 600 to 700 ng used per sample, the template was genomic DNA from bulk tumor. Each primary tumor yielded several biopsies, collected far apart from one another at surgery. Surgery that was curative in intent was performed on patients with untreated, newly diagnosed non-small cell lung cancer. Multiplex PCR relied on 32 V and 13 J primers to amplify TCR beta CDR3. From the multiplex PCR reads, TCRdb called clonotypes with MiXCR, one entry per CDR3 protein. The table includes about 3,300 distinct CDR3 sequences, 50% to 65% detected once. Whole-study findings and limits: Local T-cell clonality correlated moderately but significantly with local tumor mutational burden (R roughly 0.35). While identical dominant CDR3 beta clonotypes recurred across tumor sites within a patient, high-frequency clones unique to individual sites also appeared.

The V end lost 1 base, the J end lost 7 bases, and 8 bases lay between the germline ends. The CDR3 consists of 12 residues. In germline, CDR1 is SGHAT, CDR2 FQNNGV. The rearrangement joins TRBV11-2 to TRBJ2-7; no reliable D call. The sample taken for sequencing was lung tumor tissue. The receptor was derived from a man aged 55 to 70 with non-small cell lung cancer. In DNA form, the CDR3 reads TGTGCCAGCAGCTTAGGTGGCTGGGAGCAGTACTTC. Translation gives CASSLGGWEQYF.